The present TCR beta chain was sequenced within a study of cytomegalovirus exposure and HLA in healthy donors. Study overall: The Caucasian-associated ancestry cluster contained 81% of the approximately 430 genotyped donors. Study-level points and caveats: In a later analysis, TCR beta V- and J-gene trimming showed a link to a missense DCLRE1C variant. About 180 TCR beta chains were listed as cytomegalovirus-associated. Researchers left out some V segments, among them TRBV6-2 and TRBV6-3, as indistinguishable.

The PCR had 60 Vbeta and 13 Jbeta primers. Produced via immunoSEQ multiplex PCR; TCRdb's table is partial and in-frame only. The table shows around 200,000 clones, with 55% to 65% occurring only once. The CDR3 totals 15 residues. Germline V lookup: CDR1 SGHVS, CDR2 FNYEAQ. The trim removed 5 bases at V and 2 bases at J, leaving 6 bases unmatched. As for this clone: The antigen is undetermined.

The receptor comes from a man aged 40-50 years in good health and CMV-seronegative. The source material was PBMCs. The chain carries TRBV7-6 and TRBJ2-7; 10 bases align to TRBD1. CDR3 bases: TGTGCCAGCAGCCAACCGGGACAGGGGACCTACGAGCAGTACTTC. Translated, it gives CASSQPGQGTYEQYF.